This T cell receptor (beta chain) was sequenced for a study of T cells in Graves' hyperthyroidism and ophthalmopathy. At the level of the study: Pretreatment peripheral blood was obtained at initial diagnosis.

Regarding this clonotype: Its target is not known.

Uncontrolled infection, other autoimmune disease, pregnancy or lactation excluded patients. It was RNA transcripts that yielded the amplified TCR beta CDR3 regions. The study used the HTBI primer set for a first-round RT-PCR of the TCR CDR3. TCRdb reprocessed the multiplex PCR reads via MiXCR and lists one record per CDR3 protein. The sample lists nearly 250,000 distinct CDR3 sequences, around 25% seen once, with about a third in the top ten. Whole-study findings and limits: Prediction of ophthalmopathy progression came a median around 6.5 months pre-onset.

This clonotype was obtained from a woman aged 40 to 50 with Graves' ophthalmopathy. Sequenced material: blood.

CDR3 nucleotide sequence: TGTGCCAGCTCACCCAACACGGGAGGGGCTTTCTTT. It encodes CASSPNTGGAFF. The V and J genes are TRBV18 and TRBJ1-1, with unresolved D. V dropped 3 bases and J dropped 11 bases, with 13 bases sitting between them. The CDR3 is 12 residues long. Germline CDR1 KGHSH, CDR2 LQKENI.